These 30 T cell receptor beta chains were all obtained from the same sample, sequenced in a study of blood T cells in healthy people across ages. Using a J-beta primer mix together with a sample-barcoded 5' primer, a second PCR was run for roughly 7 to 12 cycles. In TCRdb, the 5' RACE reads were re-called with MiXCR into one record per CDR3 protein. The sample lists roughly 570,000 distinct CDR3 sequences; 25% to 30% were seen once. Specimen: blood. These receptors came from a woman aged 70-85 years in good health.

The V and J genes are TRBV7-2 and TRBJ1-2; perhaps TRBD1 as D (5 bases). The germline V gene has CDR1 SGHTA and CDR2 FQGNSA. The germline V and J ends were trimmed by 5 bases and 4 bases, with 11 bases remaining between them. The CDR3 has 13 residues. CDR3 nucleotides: TGTGCCAGCAGCGCAGGGAGCGCCTATGGCTACACCTTC. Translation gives CASSAGSAYGYTF.

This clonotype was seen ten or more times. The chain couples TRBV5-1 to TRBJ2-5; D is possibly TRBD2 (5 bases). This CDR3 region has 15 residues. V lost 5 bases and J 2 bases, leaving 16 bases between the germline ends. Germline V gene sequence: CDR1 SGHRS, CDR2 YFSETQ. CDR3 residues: CASSRPGVGQETQYF. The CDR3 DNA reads TGCGCCAGCAGTCGACCCGGGGTAGGGCAAGAGACCCAGTACTTC.

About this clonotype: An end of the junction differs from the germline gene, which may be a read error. This CDR3 reads CSASMSSRFSGNTTYF. As DNA, the CDR3 is TGCAGTGCTAGTATGTCTTCACGGTTCTCTGGAAACACCACATATTTT. The chain is built from TRBV20-1 and TRBJ1-3, with D hard to call. This CDR3 is built from 16 residues. CDR1 and CDR2 from the germline V gene are DFQATT and SNEGSKA (reference sequence).

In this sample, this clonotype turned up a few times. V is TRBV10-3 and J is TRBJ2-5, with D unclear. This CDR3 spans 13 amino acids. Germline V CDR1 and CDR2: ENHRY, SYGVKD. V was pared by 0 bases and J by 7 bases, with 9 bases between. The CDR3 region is CAISESQVRTQYF. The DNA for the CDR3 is TGTGCCATCAGTGAGTCCCAGGTCCGGACCCAGTACTTC.

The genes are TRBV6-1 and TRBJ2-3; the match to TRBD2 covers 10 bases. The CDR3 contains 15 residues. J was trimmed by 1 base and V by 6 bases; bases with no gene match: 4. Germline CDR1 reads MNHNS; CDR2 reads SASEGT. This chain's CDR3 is CASRPSGGRTDTQYF. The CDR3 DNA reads TGTGCCAGCAGGCCTAGCGGGGGACGCACAGATACGCAGTATTTT.

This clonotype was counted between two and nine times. The CDR3 region has the DNA TGCAGTGCTTTGCGACAGGGGGCAGAAAATGAGCAGTTCTTC. Translating gives CSALRQGAENEQFF. The chain recombines TRBV20-1 with TRBJ2-1; 10 nucleotides line up with TRBD1. This CDR3 is built from 14 residues. From germline, CDR1 is DFQATT and CDR2 SNEGSKA (reference sequence). V was pared by 5 bases and J by 7 bases, with 8 bases of the junction left unmatched.

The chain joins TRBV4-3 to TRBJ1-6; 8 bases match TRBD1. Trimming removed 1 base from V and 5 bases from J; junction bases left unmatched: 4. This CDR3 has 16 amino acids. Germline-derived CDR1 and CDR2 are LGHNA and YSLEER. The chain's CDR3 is CASSQASDRDNSPLHF. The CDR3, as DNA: TGCGCCAGCAGCCAAGCTTCGGACAGGGATAATTCACCCCTCCACTTT.

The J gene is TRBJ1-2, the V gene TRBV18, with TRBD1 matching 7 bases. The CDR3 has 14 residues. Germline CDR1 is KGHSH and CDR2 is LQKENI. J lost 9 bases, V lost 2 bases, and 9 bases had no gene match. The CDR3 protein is CASSPDRAYDRYTF. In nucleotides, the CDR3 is TGTGCCAGCTCACCAGACAGGGCGTATGATCGCTACACCTTC.

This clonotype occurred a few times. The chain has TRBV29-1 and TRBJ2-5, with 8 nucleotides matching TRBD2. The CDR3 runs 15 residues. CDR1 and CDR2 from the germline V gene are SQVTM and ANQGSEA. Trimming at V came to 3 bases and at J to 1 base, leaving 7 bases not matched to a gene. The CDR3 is CSVEWLSGSQETQYF. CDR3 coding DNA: TGCAGCGTTGAGTGGTTAAGCGGGAGCCAAGAGACCCAGTACTTC.

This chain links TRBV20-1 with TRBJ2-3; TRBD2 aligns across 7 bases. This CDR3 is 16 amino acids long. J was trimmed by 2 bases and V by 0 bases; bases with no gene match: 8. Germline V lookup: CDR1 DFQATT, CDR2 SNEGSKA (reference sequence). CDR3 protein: CSARDLSSGYTDTQYF. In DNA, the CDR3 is TGCAGTGCTAGAGATCTGAGTAGCGGGTACACAGATACGCAGTATTTT.

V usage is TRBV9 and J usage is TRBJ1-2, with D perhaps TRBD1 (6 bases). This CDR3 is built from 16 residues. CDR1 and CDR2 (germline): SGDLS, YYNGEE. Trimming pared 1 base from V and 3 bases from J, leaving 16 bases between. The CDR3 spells CASSVYGGAADYGYTF. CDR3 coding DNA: TGTGCCAGCAGCGTATATGGGGGGGCAGCCGACTATGGCTACACCTTC.

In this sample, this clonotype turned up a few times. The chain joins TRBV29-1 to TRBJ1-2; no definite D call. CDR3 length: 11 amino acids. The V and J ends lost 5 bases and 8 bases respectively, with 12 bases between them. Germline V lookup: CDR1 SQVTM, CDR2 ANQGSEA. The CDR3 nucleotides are TGCAGCGTTATTTGGGTTGGGGGCTACACCTTC. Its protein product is CSVIWVGGYTF. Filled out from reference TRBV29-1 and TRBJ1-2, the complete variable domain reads SAVISQKPSRDICQRGTSLTIQCQVDSQVTMMFWYRQQPGQSLTLIATANQGSEATYESGFVIDKFPISRPNLTFSTLTVSNMSPEDSSIYLCSVIWVGGYTFGSGTRLTVV.

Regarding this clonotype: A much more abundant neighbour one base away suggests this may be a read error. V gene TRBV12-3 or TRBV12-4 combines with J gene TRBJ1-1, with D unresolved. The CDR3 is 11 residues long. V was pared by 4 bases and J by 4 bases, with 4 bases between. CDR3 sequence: CASSWSTEAFF. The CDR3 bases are TGTGCCAGCAGTTGGAGCACTGAAGCTTTCTTT.

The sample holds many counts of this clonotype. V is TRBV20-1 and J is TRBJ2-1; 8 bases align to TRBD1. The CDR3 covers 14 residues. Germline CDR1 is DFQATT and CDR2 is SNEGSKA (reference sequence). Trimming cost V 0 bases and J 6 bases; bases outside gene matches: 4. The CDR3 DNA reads TGCAGTGCTAGAGATCGACAGGGGATCAATGAGCAGTTCTTC. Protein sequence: CSARDRQGINEQFF.

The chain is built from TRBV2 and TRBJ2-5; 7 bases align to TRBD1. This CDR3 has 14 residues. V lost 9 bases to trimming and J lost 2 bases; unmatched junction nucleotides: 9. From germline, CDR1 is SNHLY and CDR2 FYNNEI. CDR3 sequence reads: CASRIGTVQETQYF. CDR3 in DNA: TGTGCCAGTCGAATAGGGACAGTTCAAGAGACCCAGTACTTC. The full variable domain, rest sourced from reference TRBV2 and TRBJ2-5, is EPEVTQTPSHQVTQMGQEVILRCVPISNHLYFYWYRQILGQKVEFLVSFYNNEISEKSEIFDDQFSVERPDGSNFTLKIRSTKLEDSAMYFCASRIGTVQETQYFGPGTRLLVL.

The CDR3: CASSLDEAMNTEAFF. CDR3 nucleotide sequence: TGTGCCAGCAGCTTAGATGAAGCAATGAACACTGAAGCTTTCTTT. The chain recombines TRBV11-2 with TRBJ1-1; no clear D. The CDR3 is 15 residues long. The V gene's germline CDR1 is SGHAT and CDR2 FQNNGV. V lost 0 bases, J lost 0 bases, and 8 bases lay in between.

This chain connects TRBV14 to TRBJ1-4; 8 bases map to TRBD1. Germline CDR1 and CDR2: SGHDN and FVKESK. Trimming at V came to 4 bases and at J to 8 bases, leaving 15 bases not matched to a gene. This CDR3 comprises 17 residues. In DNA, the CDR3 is TGTGCCAGCAGCCCGTATACAATTGGGACAGGCCGGGAAAAACTGTTTTTT. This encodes CASSPYTIGTGREKLFF. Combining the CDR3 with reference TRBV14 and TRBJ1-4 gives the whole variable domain EAGVTQFPSHSVIEKGQTVTLRCDPISGHDNLYWYRRVMGKEIKFLLHFVKESKQDESGMPNNRFLAERTGGTYSTLKVQPAELEDSGVYFCASSPYTIGTGREKLFFGSGTQLSVL.

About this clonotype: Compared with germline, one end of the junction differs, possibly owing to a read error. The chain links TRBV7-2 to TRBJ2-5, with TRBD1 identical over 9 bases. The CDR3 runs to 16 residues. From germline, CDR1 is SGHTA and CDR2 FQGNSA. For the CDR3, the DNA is TGTGCCAGCAGTTTAGGTCATCGGACAGGGGTGAAGACCCAGTACTTC. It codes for CASSLGHRTGVKTQYF.

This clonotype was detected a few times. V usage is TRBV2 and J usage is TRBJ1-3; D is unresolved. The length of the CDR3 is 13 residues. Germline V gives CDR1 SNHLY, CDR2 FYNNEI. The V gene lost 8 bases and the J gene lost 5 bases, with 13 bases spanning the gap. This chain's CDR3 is CASRPGVRNTIYF. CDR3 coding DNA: TGTGCCAGCCGTCCGGGCGTGAGAAACACCATATATTTT.

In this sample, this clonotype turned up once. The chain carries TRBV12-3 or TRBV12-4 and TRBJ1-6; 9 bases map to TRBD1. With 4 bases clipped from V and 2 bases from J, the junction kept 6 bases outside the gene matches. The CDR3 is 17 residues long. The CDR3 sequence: CASSSGQGRTYNSPLHF. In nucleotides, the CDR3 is TGTGCCAGCAGTTCCGGACAGGGGAGGACCTATAATTCACCCCTCCACTTT.

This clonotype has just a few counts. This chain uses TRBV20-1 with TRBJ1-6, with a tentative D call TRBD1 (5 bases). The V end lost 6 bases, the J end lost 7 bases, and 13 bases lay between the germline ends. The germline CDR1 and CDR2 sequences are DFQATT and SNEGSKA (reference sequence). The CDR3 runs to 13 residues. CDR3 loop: CSAIDGGNSPLHF. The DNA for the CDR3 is TGCAGTGCCATTGATGGGGGGAATTCACCCCTCCACTTT.

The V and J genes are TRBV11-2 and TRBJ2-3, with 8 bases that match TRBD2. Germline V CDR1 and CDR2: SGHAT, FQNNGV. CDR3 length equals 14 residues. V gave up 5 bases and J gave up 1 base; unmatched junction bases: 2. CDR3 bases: TGTGCCAGCAGCAAGACTAGCGGCACAGATACGCAGTATTTT. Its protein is CASSKTSGTDTQYF.

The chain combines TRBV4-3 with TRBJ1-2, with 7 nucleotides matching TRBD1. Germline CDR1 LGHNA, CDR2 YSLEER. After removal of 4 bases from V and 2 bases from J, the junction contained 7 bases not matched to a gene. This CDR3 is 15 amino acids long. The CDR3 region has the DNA TGCGCCAGCAGCCTCCAAGGGACAGACAACTATGGCTACACCTTC. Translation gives CASSLQGTDNYGYTF.

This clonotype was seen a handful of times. DNA for the CDR3: TGCGCCAGCAGCTCCTCCGGGACTGCCTCCTCCTACGAGCAGTACTTC. Its protein is CASSSSGTASSYEQYF. The J gene is TRBJ2-7, the V gene TRBV5-1; perhaps TRBD2 as D (6 bases). This CDR3 has 16 residues. The germline V gene encodes CDR1 SGHRS and CDR2 YFSETQ. V was shortened by 3 bases and J by 0 bases, with 16 bases between the two germline ends.

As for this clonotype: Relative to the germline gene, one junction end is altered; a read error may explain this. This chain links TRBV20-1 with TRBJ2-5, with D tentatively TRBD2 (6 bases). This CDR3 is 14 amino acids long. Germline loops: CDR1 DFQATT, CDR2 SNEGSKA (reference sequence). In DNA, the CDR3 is TGCAGTGCTCCAATGGGGACTTCACCCATTCGCGAGTTCTTC. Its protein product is CSAPMGTSPIREFF.

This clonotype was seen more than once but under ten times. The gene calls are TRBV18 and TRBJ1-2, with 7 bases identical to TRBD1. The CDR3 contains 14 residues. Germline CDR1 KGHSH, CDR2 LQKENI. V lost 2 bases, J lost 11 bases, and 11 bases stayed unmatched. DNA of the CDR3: TGTGCCAGCTCACCATCCCGGGACAGCAAATCATACACCTTC. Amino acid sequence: CASSPSRDSKSYTF.

The DNA of the CDR3 is TGTGCCAGCAGCCAACTCCGGGGGGCCTCCTACAATGAGCAGTTCTTC. Translated, it gives CASSQLRGASYNEQFF. This chain uses TRBV4-2 with TRBJ2-1; possible D gene TRBD2, 7 bases. Trimming left V 2 bases short and J 0 bases short, with 11 bases between. Germline CDR1 and CDR2: LGHNA and YNFKEQ. The CDR3 extends over 16 amino acids.

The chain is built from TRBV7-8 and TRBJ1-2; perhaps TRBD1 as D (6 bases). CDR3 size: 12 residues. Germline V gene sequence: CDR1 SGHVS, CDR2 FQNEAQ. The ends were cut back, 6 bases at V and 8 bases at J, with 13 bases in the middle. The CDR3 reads CASSPGAVGYTF. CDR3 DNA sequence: TGTGCCAGCAGTCCAGGGGCCGTCGGCTACACCTTC.

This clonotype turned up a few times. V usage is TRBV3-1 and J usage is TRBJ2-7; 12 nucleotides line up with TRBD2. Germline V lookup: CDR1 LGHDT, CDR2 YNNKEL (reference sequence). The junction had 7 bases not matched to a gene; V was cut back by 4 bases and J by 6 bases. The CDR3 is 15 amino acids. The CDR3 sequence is CASSLGLAGTSEQYF. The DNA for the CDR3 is TGTGCCAGCAGCCTCGGACTAGCGGGGACCTCCGAGCAGTACTTC.

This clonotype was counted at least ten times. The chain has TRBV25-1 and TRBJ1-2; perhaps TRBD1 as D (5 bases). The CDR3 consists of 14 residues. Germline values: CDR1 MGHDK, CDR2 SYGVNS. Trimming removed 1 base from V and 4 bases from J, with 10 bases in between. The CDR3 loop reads CASSESGTSYGYTF. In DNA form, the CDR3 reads TGTGCCAGCAGTGAATCGGGGACGTCCTATGGCTACACCTTC.